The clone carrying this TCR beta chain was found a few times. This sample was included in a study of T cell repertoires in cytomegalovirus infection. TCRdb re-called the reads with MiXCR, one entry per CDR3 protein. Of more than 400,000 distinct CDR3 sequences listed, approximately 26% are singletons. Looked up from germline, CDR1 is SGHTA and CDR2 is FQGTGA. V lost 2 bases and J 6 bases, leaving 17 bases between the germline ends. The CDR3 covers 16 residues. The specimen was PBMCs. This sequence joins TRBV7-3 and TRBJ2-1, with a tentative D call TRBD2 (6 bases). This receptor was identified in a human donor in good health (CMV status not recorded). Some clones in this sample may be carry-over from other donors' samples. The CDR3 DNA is TGTGCCAGCAGCTTATTTTCTGGGGACTTGGGCAATGAGCAGTTCTTC. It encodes CASSLFSGDLGNEQFF.